The rows below give T cell receptor beta chains drawn from one sample of a study of cytomegalovirus exposure and HLA in healthy donors. Clones were read by immunoSEQ multiplex PCR, and TCRdb kept only the in-frame ones, dropping some. Among roughly 120,000 clones listed, 70% to 85% were seen once. The sample consisted of PBMCs. These receptors were obtained from a human donor in good health. Both conserved end residues are part of each CDR3. Fields, in order: V gene, D gene, J gene, CDR3 protein. The D gene is left open where the match is weak.

v_gene: TRBV9; d_gene: TRBD2; j_gene: TRBJ2-7; CDR3aa: CASSVAGGGSYEQYF
v_gene: TRBV5-4; d_gene: .; j_gene: TRBJ2-1; CDR3aa: CASSLYVSRGNEQFF
v_gene: TRBV28; d_gene: TRBD2; j_gene: TRBJ2-7; CDR3aa: CASSPPRASGSYEQYF
v_gene: TRBV5-1; d_gene: TRBD2; j_gene: TRBJ2-1; CDR3aa: CASSLVGALAGNNEQFF
v_gene: TRBV28; d_gene: TRBD2; j_gene: TRBJ2-1; CDR3aa: CASSSTRLAVSVDEQFF
v_gene: TRBV19; d_gene: TRBD1; j_gene: TRBJ1-3; CDR3aa: CASSHRGRGNTIYF
v_gene: TRBV5-1; d_gene: TRBD2; j_gene: TRBJ2-7; CDR3aa: CASSTLAGVIYEQYF
v_gene: TRBV7-2; d_gene: .; j_gene: TRBJ2-1; CDR3aa: CASSLAGTSYNEQFF
v_gene: TRBV6-5; d_gene: .; j_gene: TRBJ1-2; CDR3aa: CASSYTRGGYTF
v_gene: TRBV10-3; d_gene: TRBD2; j_gene: TRBJ2-7; CDR3aa: CAIGRTSDIGNEQYF
v_gene: TRBV2; d_gene: TRBD2; j_gene: TRBJ2-1; CDR3aa: CASKGLAGGNEQFF
v_gene: TRBV9; d_gene: .; j_gene: TRBJ1-1; CDR3aa: CASSADTSPEAFF
v_gene: TRBV10-1; d_gene: .; j_gene: TRBJ1-5; CDR3aa: CASIGGAQWGNQPQHF
v_gene: TRBV7-9; d_gene: .; j_gene: TRBJ1-4; CDR3aa: CASSLVAGEGATNEKLFF
v_gene: TRBV6-1; d_gene: TRBD1; j_gene: TRBJ1-2; CDR3aa: CASSKGQDYGYTF
v_gene: TRBV28; d_gene: TRBD2; j_gene: TRBJ2-1; CDR3aa: CASSLLAGVWSEQFF
v_gene: TRBV6-1; d_gene: TRBD2; j_gene: TRBJ2-1; CDR3aa: CASSASIAGGTHNEQFF
v_gene: TRBV5-1; d_gene: .; j_gene: TRBJ2-4; CDR3aa: CASSFGGREDGNIQYF
v_gene: TRBV6-5; d_gene: TRBD1; j_gene: TRBJ1-4; CDR3aa: CASSLRQGAREKLFF
v_gene: TRBV6-4; d_gene: TRBD2; j_gene: TRBJ2-3; CDR3aa: CASSDLAGGLDTQYF
v_gene: TRBV6-1; d_gene: .; j_gene: TRBJ1-1; CDR3aa: CASQNREGTEAFF
v_gene: TRBV19; d_gene: TRBD2; j_gene: TRBJ2-3; CDR3aa: CASRTSGSPDTQYF
v_gene: TRBV28; d_gene: .; j_gene: TRBJ2-1; CDR3aa: CASSLLNLRGWGEQFF
v_gene: TRBV10-1; d_gene: TRBD1; j_gene: TRBJ2-1; CDR3aa: CASTQAGGAYNEQFF
v_gene: TRBV5-3; d_gene: TRBD2; j_gene: TRBJ2-2; CDR3aa: CARSLAGGPVTGELFF
v_gene: TRBV18; d_gene: .; j_gene: TRBJ2-7; CDR3aa: CASSPPTEYYEQYF
v_gene: TRBV6-5; d_gene: .; j_gene: TRBJ1-4; CDR3aa: CASSWTATNEKLFF
v_gene: TRBV19; d_gene: .; j_gene: TRBJ1-1; CDR3aa: CASSIRLTGEAFF
v_gene: TRBV5-6; d_gene: TRBD2; j_gene: TRBJ2-3; CDR3aa: CASSGRLAGSSDTQYF
v_gene: TRBV5-1; d_gene: .; j_gene: TRBJ1-6; CDR3aa: CASNDGGNSPLHF
v_gene: TRBV19; d_gene: .; j_gene: TRBJ1-2; CDR3aa: CASSIRRDTNYGYTF
v_gene: TRBV5-4; d_gene: TRBD2; j_gene: TRBJ2-2; CDR3aa: CASSLSGTNTGELFF
v_gene: TRBV27; d_gene: .; j_gene: TRBJ1-1; CDR3aa: CASSETGYTEAFF
v_gene: TRBV27; d_gene: .; j_gene: TRBJ1-4; CDR3aa: CASSLGATNEKLFF
v_gene: TRBV12-5; d_gene: .; j_gene: TRBJ1-1; CDR3aa: CASGLLRGTEAFF
v_gene: TRBV28; d_gene: .; j_gene: TRBJ2-7; CDR3aa: CASSSVVEQYF
v_gene: TRBV19; d_gene: TRBD2; j_gene: TRBJ2-7; CDR3aa: CASKMTSGSSYEQYF
v_gene: TRBV29-1; d_gene: TRBD2; j_gene: TRBJ2-3; CDR3aa: CSVGGSGKTDTQYF
v_gene: TRBV19; d_gene: TRBD2; j_gene: TRBJ2-7; CDR3aa: CASSSGRFDEQYF
v_gene: TRBV21-1; d_gene: .; j_gene: TRBJ2-4; CDR3aa: CASKGTVGNIQYF
v_gene: TRBV5-1; d_gene: TRBD2; j_gene: TRBJ2-5; CDR3aa: CASSSGLAGTETQYF
v_gene: TRBV27; d_gene: TRBD1; j_gene: TRBJ2-2; CDR3aa: CASSLEWTGYNTGELFF
v_gene: TRBV5-6; d_gene: TRBD2; j_gene: TRBJ2-5; CDR3aa: CASSRGELAGQETQYF
v_gene: TRBV5-6; d_gene: .; j_gene: TRBJ2-7; CDR3aa: CASSGTTGREQYF
v_gene: TRBV19; d_gene: .; j_gene: TRBJ2-6; CDR3aa: CASSIRGVGLKGANVLTF
v_gene: TRBV27; d_gene: TRBD1; j_gene: TRBJ2-7; CDR3aa: CASSRQGETSYEQYF
v_gene: TRBV10-3; d_gene: TRBD2; j_gene: TRBJ2-2; CDR3aa: CAISAWTSGNTGELFF
v_gene: TRBV6-4; d_gene: .; j_gene: TRBJ2-6; CDR3aa: CASSAQFSGANVLTF
v_gene: TRBV7-9; d_gene: .; j_gene: TRBJ1-4; CDR3aa: CASSRGQSNEKLFF
v_gene: TRBV5-6; d_gene: .; j_gene: TRBJ1-2; CDR3aa: CVSSPGIRVGGYTF
v_gene: TRBV5-1; d_gene: .; j_gene: TRBJ1-1; CDR3aa: CASSLYSPMNTEAFF
v_gene: TRBV5-6; d_gene: .; j_gene: TRBJ2-7; CDR3aa: CASSLGRRGEQYF
v_gene: TRBV29-1; d_gene: TRBD1; j_gene: TRBJ2-3; CDR3aa: CSVEPLRTGGADTQYF